In its sample, the clone carrying this T cell receptor (beta chain) was seen a few times. Its antigen is undetermined. Template switching by 5'RACE produced TCR cDNA, adding a universal primer site and UMIs. TCRdb independently ran MiXCR on the 5' RACE reads; one entry per CDR3 protein. The sample yields about 220,000 distinct CDR3 sequences, more than 3% seen once. These data originate in a study of T cells after yellow fever vaccination. Study overall: Those fractions that held only low numbers of cells were prepared using the SMART-Seq v4 Ultra Low Input RNA kit.

The length of the CDR3 is 13 residues. The germline CDR1 and CDR2 sequences are SGHTA and FQGNSA. V shed 4 bases and J shed 7 bases, with 10 bases lying between them. General study points: Booster sampling recovered most clones from primary vaccination (less than 97% CD4, around 88% CD8).

The specimen comprised CD4+ T cells sorted from PBMCs, sampled 10 days after the yellow fever booster vaccination. This rearrangement joins TRBV7-2 to TRBJ1-4; D is unclear. This TCR was sampled from a man in his late teens or twenties who received the YFV17D yellow fever vaccine. CDR3: CASSSWEGEKLFF. The DNA of the CDR3 is TGTGCCAGCAGCTCCTGGGAGGGTGAAAAACTGTTTTTT.